One sample yielded the 26 T cell receptor beta chains listed below, sequenced in a study of T cell responses to AZD1222 COVID-19 vaccine. Sequencing was performed with immunoSEQ multiplex PCR; in TCRdb, only in-frame clones are kept and a portion is missing. The sample has 70,000 to 95,000 clones, roughly 86% seen once. The material was peripheral blood, obtained on day 0 of MenACWY control vaccination. These receptors all stem from an adult in good health.

The chain joins TRBV7-2 to TRBJ1-3; TRBD1 matches 7 bases. This CDR3 spans 16 amino acids. V lost 5 bases to trimming and J lost 2 bases; unmatched junction nucleotides: 9. The germline gives CDR1 SGHTA, CDR2 FQGNSA. The CDR3 protein is CASSQGGNGAGNTIYF. In DNA form, the CDR3 reads TGTGCCAGCAGCCAGGGGGGAAACGGTGCTGGAAACACCATATATTTT.

This chain connects TRBV3-1 (or the pseudogene TRBV3-2) to TRBJ1-6, with D unresolved. CDR1 is LGHDT and CDR2 is YNNKEL in the germline V gene (reference sequence). Deletions cut 2 bases from V and 7 bases from J, with 12 bases between. This CDR3 has 15 amino acids. In DNA form, the CDR3 reads TGTGCCAGCAGCCAAATCGGCGGGGAAAATTCACCCCTCCACTTT. It encodes CASSQIGGENSPLHF.

The chain carries TRBV20-1 and TRBJ2-7; weak D call: TRBD2 (5 bases). Germline V CDR1 and CDR2: DFQATT, SNEGSKA (reference sequence). Deletions cut 3 bases from V and 2 bases from J, with 11 bases between. CDR3 length: 13 amino acids. The CDR3 bases are TGCAGTGCTAGTATGAGGAGGCCCTACGAGCAGTACTTC. This encodes CSASMRRPYEQYF.

This chain joins TRBV7-6 and TRBJ1-5; D is perhaps TRBD1 (6 bases). Per the germline V gene, CDR1 is SGHVS and CDR2 is FNYEAQ. The CDR3 is made up of 15 amino acids. V gave up 1 base and J gave up 1 base, with 8 bases separating them. CDR3 bases: TGTGCCAGCAGCTTAGTGGGGGGCAGCAATCAGCCCCAGCATTTT. Translation gives CASSLVGGSNQPQHF.

The rearrangement uses TRBV5-6 and TRBJ1-1; D not resolved. Germline lookup yields CDR1 SGHDT and CDR2 YYEEEE. This CDR3 comprises 14 residues. V was clipped by 4 bases and J by 0 bases, with 10 bases between them. The CDR3 loop reads CASSLGRLNTEAFF. The CDR3 DNA reads TGTGCCAGCAGCCTAGGACGGTTGAACACTGAAGCTTTCTTT.

CDR3: CATSRELAGVRTQYF. For the CDR3, the DNA is TGTGCCACCAGCAGAGAGCTAGCGGGGGTCCGGACCCAGTACTTC. This rearrangement joins TRBV15 to TRBJ2-5; 10 nucleotides agree with TRBD2. The CDR3 has 15 residues. Trimming removed 0 bases from V and 7 bases from J; junction bases left unmatched: 5. Germline-derived CDR1 and CDR2 are LNHNV and YYDKDF (reference sequence).

The gene calls are TRBV13 and TRBJ2-5; TRBD1 agrees at 10 bases. CDR1 and CDR2 from the germline V gene are PRHDT and FYEKMQ (reference sequence). J gave up 5 bases and V 2 bases, and 5 bases lay outside the gene matches. The CDR3 spans 15 residues. This CDR3 is CASSLRDRGGETQYF. In nucleotides, the CDR3 is TGTGCCAGCAGCTTAAGGGACAGGGGAGGCGAGACCCAGTACTTC.

The chain links TRBV6-1 to TRBJ1-1; D not resolved. Germline lookup yields CDR1 MNHNS and CDR2 SASEGT. This CDR3 contains 14 residues. V lost 2 bases, J lost 4 bases, and 11 bases lay in between. The CDR3 nucleotides are TGTGCCAGCAGTGAACGACCCCCACTCACTGAAGCTTTCTTT. Its translation: CASSERPPLTEAFF.

The J gene is TRBJ2-2, the V gene TRBV18; D call uncertain. The V end lost 2 bases, the J end lost 0 bases, and 7 bases lay between the germline ends. CDR3 length: 15 amino acids. Germline CDR1 KGHSH, CDR2 LQKENI. This chain's CDR3 is CASSPGTPNTGELFF. The CDR3 DNA reads as TGTGCCAGCTCACCAGGAACCCCGAACACCGGGGAGCTGTTTTTT.

This clone appeared a few times. The J gene is TRBJ1-6, the V gene TRBV11-2; TRBD1 might be the D (5 bases). Germline CDR1 reads SGHAT; CDR2 reads FQNNGV. The CDR3 runs 15 residues. Trimming removed 1 base at V and 9 bases at J, with 13 bases between. CDR3 loop: CASSLGSGGGSPLHF. The CDR3 nucleotides read TGTGCCAGCAGCTTAGGTAGCGGGGGGGGTTCACCCCTCCACTTT.

This clone is a singleton in its sample. The chain couples TRBV5-4 to TRBJ1-6; 8 bases are a match to TRBD1. V trimming: 3 bases; J trimming: 7 bases; junction bases outside the gene matches: 3. Per germline, CDR1 SGHNT and CDR2 YYREEE (reference sequence). The CDR3 spans 14 residues. DNA of the CDR3: TGTGCCAGCAGCTCGGACAGGGCCAATTCACCCCTCCACTTT. Protein sequence: CASSSDRANSPLHF.

The chain has TRBV24-1 and TRBJ2-1; TRBD1 matches at 10 bases. The CDR3 covers 15 residues. CDR1 KGHDR and CDR2 SFDVKD come from the germline V gene. V lost 4 bases to trimming and J lost 7 bases; unmatched junction nucleotides: 6. CDR3 loop: CATSDSGTGVNEQFF. The CDR3 bases are TGTGCCACCAGTGACTCCGGGACAGGGGTTAATGAGCAGTTCTTC.

The CDR3, as DNA: TGTGCCAGCAGCTTAGCGGGGGGGCCGAGGACCGGGGAGCTGTTTTTT. It is translated as CASSLAGGPRTGELFF. This sequence joins TRBV7-6 and TRBJ2-2, with D possibly TRBD2 on 7 matching bases. The CDR3 has 16 amino acids. Looked up from germline, CDR1 is SGHVS and CDR2 is FNYEAQ. V lost 0 bases and J 5 bases, leaving 13 bases between the germline ends.

The chain combines TRBV7-6 with TRBJ1-1, with 7 bases lining up with TRBD1. V was clipped by 7 bases and J by 5 bases; unmatched bases: 16. Germline CDR1 is SGHVS and CDR2 is FNYEAQ. The CDR3 length is 16 residues. CDR3 bases: TGTGCCAGCAAACAATTGTACAGGGGATCGAAAACTGAAGCTTTCTTT. It yields the protein CASKQLYRGSKTEAFF.

The chain recombines TRBV19 with TRBJ1-5, with a possible D match to TRBD1 (5 bases). The length of the CDR3 is 15 residues. Germline CDR1 LNHDA, CDR2 SQIVND (reference sequence). V was cut by 3 bases and J by 3 bases, with 12 bases left in between. The DNA of the CDR3 is TGTGCCAGTAGTATGGGTTTGGGGGACAATCAGCCCCAGCATTTT. Protein sequence: CASSMGLGDNQPQHF.

V is TRBV27 and J is TRBJ1-1; 9 bases fit TRBD1. The ends lost 3 bases at V and 5 bases at J; junction bases unmatched: 13. Germline loops: CDR1 MNHEY, CDR2 SMNVEV (reference sequence). CDR3 length: 17 amino acids. The CDR3 DNA sequence: TGTGCCAGCAGTTTTAGGACAGGGGTCAACCTGGGGACTGAAGCTTTCTTT. This sequence encodes CASSFRTGVNLGTEAFF.

The V gene is TRBV5-1, the J gene TRBJ2-2; D is ambiguous. CDR1 SGHRS and CDR2 YFSETQ come from the germline V gene. The CDR3 is made up of 12 amino acids. V lost 4 bases and J 7 bases, leaving 8 bases between the germline ends. The DNA of the CDR3 is TGCGCCAGCAGCCCCGATGGCGGGGAGCTGTTTTTT. Residues: CASSPDGGELFF.

This chain links TRBV5-5 with TRBJ1-5; D unresolved. Trimming cost V 3 bases and J 3 bases, with 16 bases left between them. The CDR3 is 16 residues long. The germline V gene has CDR1 SGHKS and CDR2 YYEKEE (reference sequence). CDR3 amino acids: CASSSLPEKDNQPQHF. CDR3 sequence (DNA): TGTGCCAGCAGCTCCTTGCCCGAGAAAGACAATCAGCCCCAGCATTTT.

This clone has a single count. This chain links TRBV5-1 with TRBJ1-6; no clear D gene. The CDR3 loop spans 17 amino acids. V shed 0 bases and J shed 0 bases, with 10 bases lying between them. CDR1 is SGHRS and CDR2 is YFSETQ in the germline V gene. The CDR3 loop reads CASSLETPSSYNSPLHF. The CDR3, as DNA: TGCGCCAGCAGCTTGGAGACACCGAGCTCCTATAATTCACCCCTCCACTTT.

The chain couples TRBV28 to TRBJ1-2; 8 nucleotides line up with TRBD1. The germline gives CDR1 MDHEN, CDR2 SYDVKM. The CDR3 consists of 14 residues. V was pared by 5 bases and J by 7 bases, with 9 bases of the junction left unmatched. Here the CDR3 reads CASSPGQGGGGYTF. For the CDR3, the DNA is TGTGCCAGCAGTCCCGGACAGGGTGGGGGTGGCTACACCTTC.

The rearrangement uses TRBV7-8 and TRBJ2-1, with 7 bases that match TRBD1. Germline CDR1 reads SGHVS; CDR2 reads FQNEAQ. This CDR3 comprises 16 residues. With V trimmed by 5 bases and J by 4 bases, 11 bases remained unmatched. This CDR3 is CASSPLGQIIYNEQFF. The CDR3 coding sequence is TGTGCCAGCAGCCCATTGGGACAGATAATTTACAATGAGCAGTTCTTC.

The chain joins TRBV5-1 to TRBJ1-2; tentatively, D is TRBD1 (5 bases). The V gene's germline CDR1 is SGHRS and CDR2 YFSETQ. Trimming took 4 bases from V and 4 from J, leaving 17 bases between them. The CDR3 sequence is 15 residues long. CDR3 in amino acids: CASSPAPGGRYGYTF. CDR3 in DNA: TGCGCCAGCAGCCCAGCCCCCGGGGGTCGCTATGGCTACACCTTC.

V gene TRBV14 combines with J gene TRBJ1-1; 10 nucleotides align to TRBD1. After removal of 6 bases from V and 11 bases from J, the junction contained 6 bases not matched to a gene. The germline V gene has CDR1 SGHDN and CDR2 FVKESK. The CDR3 consists of 12 residues. DNA of the CDR3: TGTGCCAGCAGACGACAGGGGGCGTCGGCTTTCTTT. Encoded protein: CASRRQGASAFF.

The gene calls are TRBV20-1 and TRBJ2-7; the D gene is possibly TRBD1 (5 bases). The germline gives CDR1 DFQATT, CDR2 SNEGSKA (reference sequence). Trimming stripped 3 bases from V and 6 bases from J, with 21 bases between. The CDR3 runs to 15 residues. The CDR3 reads CSASAPMGRSGEQYF. In DNA form, the CDR3 reads TGCAGTGCTAGTGCCCCAATGGGGCGCTCAGGCGAGCAGTACTTC.

V is TRBV19 and J is TRBJ2-3; D gene unclear. This CDR3 spans 12 amino acids. CDR1 and CDR2 from the germline V gene are LNHDA and SQIVND (reference sequence). The germline V and J ends were trimmed by 4 bases and 2 bases, with 4 bases remaining between them. DNA of the CDR3: TGTGCCAGTAGTACGGACACAGATACGCAGTATTTT. Residues: CASSTDTDTQYF. Full variable domain (remainder filled in from reference TRBV19 and TRBJ2-3): DGGITQSPKYLFRKEGQNVTLSCEQNLNHDAMYWYRQDPGQGLRLIYYSQIVNDFQKGDIAEGYSVSREKKESFPLTVTSAQKNPTAFYLCASSTDTDTQYFGPGTRLTVL.

V gene TRBV5-1 combines with J gene TRBJ1-1; TRBD1 is a possible D gene (6 bases). CDR3 length equals 15 residues. Between the trimmed V and J ends, which lost 2 bases and 3 bases, there was a span of 14 bases. Germline-derived CDR1 and CDR2 are SGHRS and YFSETQ. The CDR3 loop is CASSFTRGGDTEAFF. CDR3 DNA sequence: TGCGCCAGCAGCTTCACCAGGGGTGGGGACACTGAAGCTTTCTTT.